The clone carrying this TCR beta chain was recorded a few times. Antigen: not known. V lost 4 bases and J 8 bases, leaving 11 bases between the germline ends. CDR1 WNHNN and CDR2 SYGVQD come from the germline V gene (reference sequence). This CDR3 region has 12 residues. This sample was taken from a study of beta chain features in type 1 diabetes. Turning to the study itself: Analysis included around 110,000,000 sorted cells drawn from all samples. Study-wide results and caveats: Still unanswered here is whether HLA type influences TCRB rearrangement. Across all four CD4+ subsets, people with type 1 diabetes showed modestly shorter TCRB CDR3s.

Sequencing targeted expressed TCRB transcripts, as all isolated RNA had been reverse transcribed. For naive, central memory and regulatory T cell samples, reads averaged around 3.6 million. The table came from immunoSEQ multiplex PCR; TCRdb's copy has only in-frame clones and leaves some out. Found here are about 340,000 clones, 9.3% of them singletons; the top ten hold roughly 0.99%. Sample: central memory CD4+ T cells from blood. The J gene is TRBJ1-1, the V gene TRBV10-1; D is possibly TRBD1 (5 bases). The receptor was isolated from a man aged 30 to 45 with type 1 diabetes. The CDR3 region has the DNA TGCGCCAGCAGTGGGGACGCCAGGGAAGCTTTCTTT. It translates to CASSGDAREAFF.